This T cell receptor beta chain was captured by sequencing in a study of T cell changes during pregnancy in multiple sclerosis. The CDR3 has 14 amino acids. V dropped 8 bases and J dropped 2; count of bases not matched to a gene: 9. Germline CDR1 is MNHNS and CDR2 is SASEGT. TCRdb's table, derived via immunoSEQ multiplex PCR, lists solely in-frame clones and lacks some. The top ten hold roughly 1.5% of the sample, which has about 68,000 clones, about nine tenths seen once. The chain joins TRBV6-1 to TRBJ2-7, with 7 bases lining up with TRBD1. The source of this sequence is a female donor with multiple sclerosis, enrolled in a pregnancy study. The sample in question was peripheral blood, obtained in the third trimester of pregnancy. The CDR3 coding sequence is TGTGCCAGCCCTGAGGGGGCGGCCCCCTACGAGCAGTACTTC. Translating gives CASPEGAAPYEQYF.